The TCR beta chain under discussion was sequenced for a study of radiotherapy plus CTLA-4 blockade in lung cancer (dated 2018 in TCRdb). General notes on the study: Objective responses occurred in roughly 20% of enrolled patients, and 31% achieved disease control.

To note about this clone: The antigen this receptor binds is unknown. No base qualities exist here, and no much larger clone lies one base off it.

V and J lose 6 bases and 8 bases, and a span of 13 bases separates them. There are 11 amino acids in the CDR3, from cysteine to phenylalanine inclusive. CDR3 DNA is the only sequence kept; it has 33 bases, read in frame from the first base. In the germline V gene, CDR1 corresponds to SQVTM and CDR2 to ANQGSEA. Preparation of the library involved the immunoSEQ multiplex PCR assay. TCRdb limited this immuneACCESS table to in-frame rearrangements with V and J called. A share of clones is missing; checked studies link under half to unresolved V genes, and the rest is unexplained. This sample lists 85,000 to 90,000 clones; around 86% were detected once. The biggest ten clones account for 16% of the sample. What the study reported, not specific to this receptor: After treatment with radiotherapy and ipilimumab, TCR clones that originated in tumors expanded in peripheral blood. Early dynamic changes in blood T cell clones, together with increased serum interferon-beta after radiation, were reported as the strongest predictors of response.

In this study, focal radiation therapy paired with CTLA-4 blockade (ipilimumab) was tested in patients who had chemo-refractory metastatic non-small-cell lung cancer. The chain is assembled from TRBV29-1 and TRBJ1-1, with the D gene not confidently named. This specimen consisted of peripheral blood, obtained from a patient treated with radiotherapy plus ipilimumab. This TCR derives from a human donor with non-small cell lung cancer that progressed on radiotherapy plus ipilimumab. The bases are TGCAGCGTCGTCTCCCCGGGAGAAGCTTTCTTT. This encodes CSVVSPGEAFF.